Listed here are 32 T cell receptor beta chains from one sample, sequenced in a study of post-analysis software for immune sequencing data. The study, taken as a whole, reports: Roughly five TRBV segments were more frequent in patients than controls; TRBV5-6, TRBV5-1 and TRBV20-1 belonged to this group.

Tagging with unique molecular identifiers was a feature of the TCR beta cDNA libraries. TCRdb re-called the PCR reads through MiXCR, storing one row per CDR3 protein. This repertoire shows fewer than 550,000 distinct CDR3 sequences, around 34% found once; its top ten account for about 5.6%. These receptors lack a known antigen. Sequencing was done on a sample of blood. These receptor sequences come from a girl aged 2-17 years with multiple sclerosis.

This clonotype was seen a few times. A read error may explain this, as a much larger clone is one base away. V gene TRBV5-1 combines with J gene TRBJ1-1; weak D call: TRBD1 (5 bases). This CDR3 is 11 amino acids long. Trimming left V 7 bases short and J 6 bases short, with 10 bases between. The germline CDR1 and CDR2 sequences are SGHRS and YFSETQ. CDR3 loop: CASYQGAEAFF. In DNA, the CDR3 is TGCGCCAGCTACCAAGGGGCTGAAGCTTTCTTT.

This clonotype has a single count. This sequence joins TRBV20-1 and TRBJ1-6, with a tentative D call TRBD1 (5 bases). With 5 bases removed from V and 9 bases from J, the gap between germline ends came to 14 bases. This CDR3 comprises 13 residues. CDR1 is DFQATT, CDR2 SNEGSKA, per germline (reference sequence). CDR3 nucleotides: TGCAGTGCTCGGGCCTCGGGGGGTTCACCCCTCCACTTT. Protein sequence: CSARASGGSPLHF.

The chain is built from TRBV3-1 and TRBJ2-5; D may be TRBD1 or TRBD2 (5 bases each). V was pared by 3 bases and J by 3 bases, with 20 bases between. Germline-derived CDR1 and CDR2 are LGHDT and YNNKEL (reference sequence). CDR3 size: 17 residues. The CDR3 is CASSHRVGPAEEETQYF. The CDR3 DNA sequence: TGTGCCAGCAGCCACAGGGTGGGCCCAGCGGAAGAAGAGACCCAGTACTTC.

The gene calls are TRBV7-9 and TRBJ2-6, with a possible D match to TRBD1 (5 bases). Per the germline V gene, CDR1 is SEHNR and CDR2 is FQNEAQ (reference sequence). The CDR3 loop spans 20 amino acids. Trimming took off 2 bases at V and 0 bases at J, with 20 bases between the two ends. The DNA of the CDR3 is TGTGCCAGCAGCTTATTGAGTGAGAAGGGGCCGGGCTCTGGGGCCAACGTCCTGACTTTC. Amino acid sequence: CASSLLSEKGPGSGANVLTF.

This clonotype was observed a handful of times. The gene calls are TRBV7-3 and TRBJ2-6; D remains unclear. Trimming left V 2 bases short and J 8 bases short, with 7 bases between. The CDR3 totals 13 residues. Germline V lookup: CDR1 SGHTA, CDR2 FQGTGA. CDR3 loop: CASSLPDTNVLTF. In DNA, the CDR3 is TGTGCCAGCAGCTTACCCGATACCAACGTCCTGACTTTC.

V usage is TRBV20-1 and J usage is TRBJ2-5; 12 positions match TRBD2. The CDR3 extends over 17 amino acids. Germline CDR1 and CDR2: DFQATT and SNEGSKA (reference sequence). V lost 3 bases to trimming and J lost 3 bases; unmatched junction nucleotides: 11. CDR3 region: CSASELAGGRQKETQYF. Here the CDR3 DNA reads TGCAGTGCTAGCGAACTAGCGGGGGGACGTCAGAAAGAGACCCAGTACTTC.

The rearrangement links TRBV11-1 to TRBJ1-1; 7 bases line up with TRBD1. Germline CDR1 reads SGHAT; CDR2 reads FQDESV (reference sequence). V was clipped by 5 bases and J by 2 bases; unmatched bases: 14. The CDR3 extends over 17 amino acids. This CDR3 is CASSRDSQRYYNTEAFF. The CDR3 DNA follows: TGTGCCAGCAGCCGGGACAGCCAACGTTATTATAACACTGAAGCTTTCTTT.

The chain links TRBV15 to TRBJ2-7, with TRBD1 as a possible D gene (6 bases). The CDR3 length is 15 residues. The germline V and J ends were trimmed by 0 bases and 3 bases, with 12 bases remaining between them. Germline lookup yields CDR1 LNHNV and CDR2 YYDKDF (reference sequence). CDR3 DNA sequence: TGTGCCACCAGCAGAGATTTGGACAGCTTCTACGAGCAGTACTTC. Translation: CATSRDLDSFYEQYF.

The chain links TRBV10-3 to TRBJ1-2; D is undetermined. CDR1 ENHRY and CDR2 SYGVKD come from the germline V gene. The CDR3 consists of 13 residues. V was cut by 3 bases and J by 1 base, with 6 bases left in between. CDR3 region: CAISDEDNYGYTF. The CDR3 DNA reads TGTGCCATCAGTGACGAGGATAACTATGGCTACACCTTC.

This clonotype was detected only a few times. One junction end disagrees with the germline gene, perhaps due to a read error. V gene TRBV20-1 combines with J gene TRBJ2-1; 12 bases match TRBD2. Germline V gene sequence: CDR1 DFQATT, CDR2 SNEGSKA (reference sequence). CDR3 length equals 14 residues. CDR3 bases: TGCAGTGCTTGGACTAGCGGGGATTACACTGAGCAGTTCTTC. Its translation: CSAWTSGDYTEQFF.

This clonotype was detected a few times. This rearrangement joins TRBV11-2 to TRBJ2-4, with a possible D match to TRBD1 (5 bases). The CDR3 has 16 amino acids. Germline V CDR1 and CDR2: SGHAT, FQNNGV. Trimming took 5 bases from V and 3 from J, leaving 17 bases between them. The CDR3 DNA reads TGTGCCAGCAGCCCGCAGGGCCCAAAGGACAAAAACATTCAGTACTTC. Translation: CASSPQGPKDKNIQYF.

There are a few counts of this clonotype. The chain uses TRBV20-1 and TRBJ2-7, with D possibly called TRBD1 or TRBD2 (5 bases each). Germline CDR1 and CDR2: DFQATT and SNEGSKA (reference sequence). The CDR3 consists of 14 residues. V lost 0 bases, J lost 2 bases, and 11 bases lay in between. The CDR3 here is CSARDRLGAYEQYF. Here the CDR3 DNA reads TGCAGTGCTAGAGATCGTCTGGGGGCCTACGAGCAGTACTTC.

This clonotype was observed many times. Germline is not matched at one junction end, which may reflect a read error. V and J are TRBV5-1 and TRBJ2-3; D might be TRBD1 (6 bases). The CDR3 contains 12 residues. Germline V gene sequence: CDR1 SGHRS, CDR2 YFSETQ. This chain's CDR3 is CASSLRGDTQYF. The CDR3 region has the DNA TGTGCCAGCAGCCTCAGGGGAGATACGCAGTATTTT. Full variable domain (missing parts from reference TRBV5-1 and TRBJ2-3): KAGVTQTPRYLIKTRGQQVTLSCSPISGHRSVSWYQQTPGQGLQFLFEYFSETQRNKGNFPGRFSGRQFSNSRSEMNVSTLELGDSALYLCASSLRGDTQYFGPGTRLTVL.

The gene calls are TRBV10-2 and TRBJ1-1; the D is unclear. The CDR3 runs to 11 residues. V lost 6 bases, J lost 7 bases, and 9 bases lay in between. CDR1 and CDR2 (germline): WSHSY, SAAADI. The CDR3 nucleotides read TGCGCCAGCAGATCGACGAATGAAGCTTTCTTT. It is translated as CASRSTNEAFF.

This clonotype has just one count. A much larger clone differs by one base, so this may be a read error. The chain carries TRBV29-1 and TRBJ2-5, with a possible D match to TRBD1 (5 bases). The CDR3 extends over 13 amino acids. Germline CDR1 is SQVTM and CDR2 is ANQGSEA. With 4 bases removed from V and 9 bases from J, the gap between germline ends came to 18 bases. In DNA, the CDR3 is TGCAGCGTTGGTAGGACCCTGGCAGGGTCCCAGTACTTC. This codes for CSVGRTLAGSQYF.

Only a few counts were recorded for this clonotype. The rearrangement joins TRBV29-1 to TRBJ2-1, with 9 nucleotides matching TRBD2. Germline CDR1 is SQVTM and CDR2 is ANQGSEA. The CDR3 covers 15 residues. Trimming at V came to 4 bases and at J to 10 bases, leaving 14 bases not matched to a gene. Here the CDR3 DNA reads TGCAGCGTTGGGTCTGGTCTAGCGGGGAGGGTAGAGCAGTTCTTC. Amino acid sequence: CSVGSGLAGRVEQFF.

A few counts support this clonotype. The chain is built from TRBV20-1 and TRBJ1-2, with 8 bases matching TRBD1. V trimming: 2 bases; J trimming: 4 bases; junction bases outside the gene matches: 6. The CDR3 totals 14 residues. From germline, CDR1 is DFQATT and CDR2 SNEGSKA (reference sequence). CDR3 amino acids: CSARRAQGAYGYTF. In DNA form, the CDR3 reads TGCAGTGCTAGAAGGGCCCAGGGGGCCTATGGCTACACCTTC.

The chain combines TRBV2 with TRBJ2-7; TRBD1 might be the D (5 bases). CDR3 length equals 12 residues. With 7 bases removed from V and 3 bases from J, the gap between germline ends came to 10 bases. Germline V gene data show CDR1 as SNHLY and CDR2 as FYNNEI. The CDR3, as DNA: TGTGCCAGCAAGCAGGGCATCTACGAGCAGTACTTC. Its protein is CASKQGIYEQYF.

This clonotype has just one count. The V and J genes are TRBV7-9 and TRBJ1-1; D is ambiguous. The CDR3 has 10 residues. Deletions cut 2 bases from V and 10 bases from J, with 5 bases between. Germline-derived CDR1 and CDR2 are SEHNR and FQNEAQ (reference sequence). The CDR3 bases are TGTGCCAGCAGCTTAAGTAGAGCTTTCTTT. This gives the protein CASSLSRAFF. Together with reference TRBV7-9 and TRBJ1-1, the CDR3 gives the full variable domain: DTGVSQNPRHKITKRGQNVTFRCDPISEHNRLYWYRQTLGQGPEFLTYFQNEAQLEKSRLLSDRFSAERPKGSFSTLEIQRTEQGDSAMYLCASSLSRAFFGQGTRLTVV.

The chain combines TRBV29-1 with TRBJ1-4; unclear D gene. Germline V gene lookup returns CDR1 SQVTM and CDR2 ANQGSEA. This CDR3 has 11 residues. Trimming stripped 4 bases from V and 7 bases from J, with 7 bases between. The CDR3 DNA is TGCAGCGTTGGGGGTAGTGAAAAACTGTTTTTT. Protein sequence: CSVGGSEKLFF.

This clonotype was found many times. This rearrangement joins TRBV5-1 to TRBJ2-3, with D maybe TRBD2 (6 bases). Trimming pared 4 bases from V and 5 bases from J, leaving 17 bases between. This CDR3 contains 15 residues. The germline CDR1 and CDR2 sequences are SGHRS and YFSETQ. Here the CDR3 reads CASSTRDWKLDTQYF. The CDR3 nucleotides are TGCGCCAGCAGCACTCGGGACTGGAAATTAGATACGCAGTATTTT.

V and J are TRBV20-1 and TRBJ2-5; 9 bases align to TRBD2. V shed 1 base and J 1 base; nucleotides not matched to a gene: 1. Germline lookup yields CDR1 DFQATT and CDR2 SNEGSKA (reference sequence). The CDR3 sequence is 14 residues long. CDR3 in DNA: TGCAGTGCTAGAGGTAGCGGGGGCCAAGAGACCCAGTACTTC. Its translation: CSARGSGGQETQYF.

This clonotype was observed a few times. The chain uses TRBV5-1 and TRBJ2-3; TRBD2 matches 10 bases. The CDR3 is 14 amino acids. The V gene's germline CDR1 is SGHRS and CDR2 YFSETQ. The junction had 1 base not matched to a gene; V was cut back by 2 bases and J by 4 bases. The CDR3 DNA sequence: TGCGCCAGCAGCTTCGGGACTAGCGCAGATACGCAGTATTTT. Amino acids: CASSFGTSADTQYF.

The chain employs TRBV20-1 and TRBJ2-5, with D tentatively TRBD1 (5 bases). The J call may be incorrect, as the DNA end agrees better with TRBJ2-7. The CDR3 consists of 14 residues. In germline, CDR1 is DFQATT, CDR2 SNEGSKA (reference sequence). The CDR3 nucleotides read TGCAGTGCTAGCCCGGTGGGGCTCCGGGACGAGCAGTACTTC. This gives the protein CSASPVGLRDEQYF.

J is TRBJ2-4 and V is TRBV6-1, with D perhaps TRBD1 (5 bases). The CDR3 is 14 amino acids. V lost 0 bases and J lost 11, with 14 bases in between. Germline CDR1 MNHNS, CDR2 SASEGT. CDR3 in DNA: TGTGCCAGCAGTGAAGCCGTAATCGGACAAGTTCAGTACTTC. Its translation: CASSEAVIGQVQYF.

This chain uses TRBV4-1 with TRBJ1-2; TRBD1 might be the D (5 bases). CDR1 is MGHRA, CDR2 YSYEKL, per germline. The CDR3 sequence is 16 residues long. The V end lost 4 bases, the J end lost 3 bases, and 18 bases lay between the germline ends. This CDR3 is CASSPGRGRSDYGYTF. DNA for the CDR3: TGCGCCAGCAGCCCGGGTAGGGGAAGGTCGGACTATGGCTACACCTTC.

This chain links TRBV6-1 with TRBJ1-1, with 8 bases that match TRBD1. Germline V lookup: CDR1 MNHNS, CDR2 SASEGT. Trimming cost V 5 bases and J 2 bases; bases outside gene matches: 4. There are 14 residues in the CDR3. Here the CDR3 DNA reads TGTGCCAGCAGTCAAGGACAGGGTAACACTGAAGCTTTCTTT. As protein: CASSQGQGNTEAFF.

In this sample, this clonotype turned up a few times. The CDR3 DNA reads TGCAGTGCTGAAGACATTGGGCTAGCGGGGGGCCGAGCCTACGAGCAGTACTTC. It is translated as CSAEDIGLAGGRAYEQYF. V is TRBV20-1 and J is TRBJ2-7; 11 bases fit TRBD2. Trimming removed 5 bases from V and 2 bases from J; junction bases left unmatched: 17. Germline loops: CDR1 DFQATT, CDR2 SNEGSKA (reference sequence). The CDR3 extends over 18 amino acids.

This clonotype has at least ten counts. The chain employs TRBV5-1 and TRBJ2-1; 10 bases fit TRBD1. Germline V CDR1 and CDR2: SGHRS, YFSETQ. The V segment lost 3 bases and the J segment 6 bases; nucleotides outside the gene matches: 3. This CDR3 has 14 amino acids. The CDR3 loop reads CASSYGQGGNEQFF. In DNA form, the CDR3 reads TGCGCCAGCAGCTATGGACAGGGGGGCAATGAGCAGTTCTTC.

This clonotype was seen only a few times. J is TRBJ2-1 and V is TRBV9; D might be TRBD2 (6 bases). The CDR3 consists of 13 residues. In germline, CDR1 is SGDLS, CDR2 YYNGEE. Trimming took off 4 bases at V and 9 bases at J, with 14 bases between the two ends. The CDR3 protein is CASSPLTSGEQFF. CDR3 nucleotide sequence: TGTGCCAGCAGCCCCCTGACTAGTGGTGAGCAGTTCTTC. Full variable domain (rest looked up from reference TRBV9 and TRBJ2-1): DSGVTQTPKHLITATGQRVTLRCSPRSGDLSVYWYQQSLDQGLQFLIQYYNGEERAKGNILERFSAQQFPDLHSELNLSSLELGDSALYFCASSPLTSGEQFFGPGTRLTVL.

In its sample, this clonotype was seen a few times. This chain uses TRBV7-9 with TRBJ2-1; D is perhaps TRBD1 or TRBD2 (6 bases each). Germline V gene data show CDR1 as SEHNR and CDR2 as FQNEAQ (reference sequence). Trimming stripped 2 bases from V and 3 bases from J, with 20 bases between. The CDR3 totals 18 residues. CDR3 loop: CASSLPAGRGALYNEQFF. CDR3 nucleotides: TGTGCCAGCAGCTTACCCGCAGGTAGGGGGGCCCTCTACAATGAGCAGTTCTTC.

The chain is built from TRBV7-9 and TRBJ1-2; 11 nucleotides match TRBD1. The CDR3 is made up of 15 amino acids. Germline V gives CDR1 SEHNR, CDR2 FQNEAQ (reference sequence). With 6 bases clipped from V and 8 bases from J, the junction kept 11 bases outside the gene matches. CDR3 coding DNA: TGTGCCAGCAGGCGTTGGACAGGGGGCGTAGGAGGCTACACCTTC. Translated, it gives CASRRWTGGVGGYTF.